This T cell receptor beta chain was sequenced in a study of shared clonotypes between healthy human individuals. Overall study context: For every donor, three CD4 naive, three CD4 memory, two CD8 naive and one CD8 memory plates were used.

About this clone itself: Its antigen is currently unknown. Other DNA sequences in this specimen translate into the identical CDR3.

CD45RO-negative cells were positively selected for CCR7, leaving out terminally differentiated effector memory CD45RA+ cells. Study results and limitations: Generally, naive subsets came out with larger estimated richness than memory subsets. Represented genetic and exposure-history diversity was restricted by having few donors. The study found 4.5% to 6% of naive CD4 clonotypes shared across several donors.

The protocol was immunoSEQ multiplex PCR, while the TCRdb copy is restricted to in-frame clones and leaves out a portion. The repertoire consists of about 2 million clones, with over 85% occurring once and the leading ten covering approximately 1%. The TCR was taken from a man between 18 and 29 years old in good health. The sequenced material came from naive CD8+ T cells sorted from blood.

In nucleotides, the CDR3 is TGTGCCAGCAGCGTAAAGGGCGACATGAACACTGAAGCTTTCTTT. The encoded protein is CASSVKGDMNTEAFF. This chain links TRBV9 with TRBJ1-1; D is undetermined. Trimming left V 1 base short and J 0 bases short, with 10 bases between. This CDR3 has 15 amino acids. Germline V gene lookup returns CDR1 SGDLS and CDR2 YYNGEE.